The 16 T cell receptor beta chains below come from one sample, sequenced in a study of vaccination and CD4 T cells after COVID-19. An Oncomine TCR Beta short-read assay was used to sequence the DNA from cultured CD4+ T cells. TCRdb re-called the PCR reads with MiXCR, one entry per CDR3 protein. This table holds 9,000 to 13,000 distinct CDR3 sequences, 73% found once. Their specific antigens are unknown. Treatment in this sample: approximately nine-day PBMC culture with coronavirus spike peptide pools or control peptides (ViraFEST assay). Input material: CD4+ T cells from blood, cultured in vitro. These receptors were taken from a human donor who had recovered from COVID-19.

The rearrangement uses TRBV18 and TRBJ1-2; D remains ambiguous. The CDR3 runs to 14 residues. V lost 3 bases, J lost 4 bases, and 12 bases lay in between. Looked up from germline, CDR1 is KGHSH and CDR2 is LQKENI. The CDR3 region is CASSPEGRGYGYTF. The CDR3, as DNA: TGTGCCAGCTCACCCGAAGGGAGAGGCTATGGCTACACCTTC.

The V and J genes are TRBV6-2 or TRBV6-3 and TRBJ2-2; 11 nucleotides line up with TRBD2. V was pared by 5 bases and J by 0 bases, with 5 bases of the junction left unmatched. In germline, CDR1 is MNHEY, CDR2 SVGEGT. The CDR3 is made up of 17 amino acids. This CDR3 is CASSRATSGTNTGELFF. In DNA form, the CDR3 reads TGTGCCAGCAGTCGAGCGACTAGCGGGACGAACACCGGGGAGCTGTTTTTT.

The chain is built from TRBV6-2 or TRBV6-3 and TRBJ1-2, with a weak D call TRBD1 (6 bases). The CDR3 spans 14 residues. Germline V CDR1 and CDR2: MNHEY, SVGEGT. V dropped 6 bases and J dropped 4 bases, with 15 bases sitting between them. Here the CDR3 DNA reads TGTGCCAGCAGCCCCGGACAGACGGTCTATGGCTACACCTTC. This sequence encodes CASSPGQTVYGYTF.

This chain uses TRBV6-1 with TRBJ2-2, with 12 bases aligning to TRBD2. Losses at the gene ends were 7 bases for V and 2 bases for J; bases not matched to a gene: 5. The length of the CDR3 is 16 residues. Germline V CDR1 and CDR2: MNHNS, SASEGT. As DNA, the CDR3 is TGTGCCAGCACCCTAGCGGGAGGGGGTAACACCGGGGAGCTGTTTTTT. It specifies CASTLAGGGNTGELFF.

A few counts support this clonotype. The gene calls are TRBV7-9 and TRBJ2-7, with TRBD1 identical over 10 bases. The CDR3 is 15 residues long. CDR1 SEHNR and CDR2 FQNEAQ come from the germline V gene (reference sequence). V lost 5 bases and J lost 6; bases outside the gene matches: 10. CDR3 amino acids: CASSGRQGAKSEQYF. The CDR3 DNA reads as TGTGCCAGCAGCGGAAGACAGGGGGCGAAGAGCGAGCAGTACTTC.

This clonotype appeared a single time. This CDR3 is CASSQTGTWGGGDTQYF. The CDR3 DNA reads TGTGCCAGCAGTCAGACCGGGACTTGGGGAGGCGGAGATACGCAGTATTTT. The rearrangement uses TRBV27 and TRBJ2-3; TRBD2 might be the D (6 bases). Trimming shortened V by 5 bases and J by 5 bases, and 23 bases separated the two germline ends. The CDR3 runs 17 residues. Germline V CDR1 and CDR2: MNHEY, SMNVEV (reference sequence).

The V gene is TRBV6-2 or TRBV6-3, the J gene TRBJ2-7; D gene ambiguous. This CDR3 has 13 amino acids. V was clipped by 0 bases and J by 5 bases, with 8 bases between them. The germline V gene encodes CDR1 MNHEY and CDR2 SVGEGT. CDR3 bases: TGTGCCAGCAGTTACTCTACACCCCACGAGCAGTACTTC. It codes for CASSYSTPHEQYF.

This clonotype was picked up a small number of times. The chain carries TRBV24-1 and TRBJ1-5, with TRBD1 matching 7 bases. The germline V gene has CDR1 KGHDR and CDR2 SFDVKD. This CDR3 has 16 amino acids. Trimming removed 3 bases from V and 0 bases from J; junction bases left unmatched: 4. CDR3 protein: CATSDHRDSSNQPQHF. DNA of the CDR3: TGTGCCACCAGTGATCACCGGGACAGTAGCAATCAGCCCCAGCATTTT.

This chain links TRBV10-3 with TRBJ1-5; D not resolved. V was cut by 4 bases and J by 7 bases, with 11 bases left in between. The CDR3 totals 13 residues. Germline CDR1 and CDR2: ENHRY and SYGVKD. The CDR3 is CAISVATGQPQHF. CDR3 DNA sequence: TGTGCCATCAGTGTGGCGACGGGGCAGCCCCAGCATTTT.

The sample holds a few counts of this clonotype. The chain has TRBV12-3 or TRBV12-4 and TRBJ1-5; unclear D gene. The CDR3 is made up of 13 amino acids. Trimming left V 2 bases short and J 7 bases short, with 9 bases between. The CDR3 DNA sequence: TGTGCCAGCAGTTTACTCGTGACCCAGCCCCAGCATTTT. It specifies CASSLLVTQPQHF.

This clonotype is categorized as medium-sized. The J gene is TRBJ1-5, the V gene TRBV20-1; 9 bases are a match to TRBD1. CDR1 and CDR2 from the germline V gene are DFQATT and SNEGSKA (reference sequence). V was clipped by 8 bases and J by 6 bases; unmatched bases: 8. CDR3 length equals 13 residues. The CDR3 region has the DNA TGCAGTCCTTACAGGGGGCCGGGTCAGCCCCAGCATTTT. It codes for CSPYRGPGQPQHF.

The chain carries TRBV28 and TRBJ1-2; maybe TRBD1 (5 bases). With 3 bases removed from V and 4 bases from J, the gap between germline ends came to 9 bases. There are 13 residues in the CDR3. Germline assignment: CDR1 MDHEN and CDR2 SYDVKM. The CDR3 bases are TGTGCCAGCAGTTTGCAGGGTCTCTATGGCTACACCTTC. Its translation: CASSLQGLYGYTF.

The CDR3 region is CASSPELAGAETQYF. As DNA, the CDR3 is TGTGCCAGCAGCCCGGAACTAGCGGGAGCCGAGACCCAGTACTTC. The chain has TRBV5-4 and TRBJ2-5, with TRBD2 matching over 11 bases. V lost 4 bases to trimming and J lost 5 bases; unmatched junction nucleotides: 7. CDR1 and CDR2 (germline): SGHNT, YYREEE (reference sequence). This CDR3 spans 15 amino acids.

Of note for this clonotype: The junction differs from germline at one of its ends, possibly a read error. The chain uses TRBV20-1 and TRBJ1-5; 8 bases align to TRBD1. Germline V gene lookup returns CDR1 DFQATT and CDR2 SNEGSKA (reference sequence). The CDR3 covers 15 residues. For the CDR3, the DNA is TGCAGTGCTGGAGAGACAGGGGCCCTTTCTCGGCCCCAGCATTTT. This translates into CSAGETGALSRPQHF.

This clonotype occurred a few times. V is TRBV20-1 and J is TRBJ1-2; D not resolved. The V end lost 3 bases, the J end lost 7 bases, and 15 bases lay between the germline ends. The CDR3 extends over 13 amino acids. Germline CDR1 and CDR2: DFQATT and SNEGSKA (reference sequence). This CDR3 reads CSARRPSLFGYTF. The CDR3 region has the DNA TGCAGTGCTAGGAGGCCGTCGCTATTTGGCTACACCTTC.

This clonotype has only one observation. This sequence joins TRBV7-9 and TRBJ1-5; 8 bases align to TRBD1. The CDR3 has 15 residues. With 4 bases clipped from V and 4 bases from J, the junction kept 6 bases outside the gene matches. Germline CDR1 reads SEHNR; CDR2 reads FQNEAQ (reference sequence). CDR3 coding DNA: TGTGCCAGCAGCTCAGCGGGACAGGATAATCAGCCCCAGCATTTT. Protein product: CASSSAGQDNQPQHF.